The 4 T cell receptor beta chains listed next were all sequenced from one sample in a study of cytomegalovirus exposure and HLA in healthy donors. PCR amplification relied on 60 Vbeta primers (plus 13 Jbeta primers). Sequenced by immunoSEQ multiplex PCR; TCRdb stores in-frame clones only, minus some. The repertoire holds about 130,000 clones, with over 70% as singletons. The source material was PBMCs. The receptors were gathered from a woman aged 18-35 years in good health and CMV-seronegative.

The genes are TRBV30 and TRBJ2-3, with a possible D match to TRBD1 (6 bases). The germline gives CDR1 GTSNPN, CDR2 SVGIG (reference sequence). The CDR3 is made up of 16 amino acids. Trimming took 3 bases from V and 2 from J, leaving 18 bases between them. The CDR3, as DNA: TGTGCCTGGAGACCGACGGACAGTACAATCACAGATACGCAGTATTTT. Translated, it gives CAWRPTDSTITDTQYF. Looking up the rest from reference TRBV30 and TRBJ2-3 gives the full variable domain: SQTIHQWPATLVQPVGSPLSLECTVEGTSNPNLYWYRQAAGRGLQLLFYSVGIGQISSEVPQNLSASRPQDRQFILSSKKLLLSDSGFYLCAWRPTDSTITDTQYFGPGTRLTVL.

The V and J genes are TRBV7-2 and TRBJ2-1, with 9 bases lining up with TRBD2. Losses at the gene ends were 1 base for V and 3 bases for J; bases not matched to a gene: 7. Germline V gene data show CDR1 as SGHTA and CDR2 as FQGNSA. The CDR3 is 17 amino acids. The CDR3 DNA follows: TGTGCCAGCAGCTTAGTCTATCTAGCGGGGATCTACAATGAGCAGTTCTTC. This gives the protein CASSLVYLAGIYNEQFF.

This chain joins TRBV7-8 and TRBJ2-2; the match to TRBD2 covers 10 bases. CDR1 and CDR2 from the germline V gene are SGHVS and FQNEAQ. Trimming removed 3 bases from V and 4 bases from J; junction bases left unmatched: 2. The CDR3 runs 15 residues. The CDR3 here is CASSLSGRATGELFF. The CDR3 DNA follows: TGTGCCAGCAGCTTGAGCGGGAGGGCCACCGGGGAGCTGTTTTTT.

The chain carries TRBV21-1 and TRBJ1-5. TRBV21-1 represents a pseudogene. The CDR3 extends over 16 amino acids. CDR3 in DNA: TGTGCCAGCAGCCCGCCGGACGGAGGGTGCAATCAGCCCCAGCATTTT. It specifies CASSPPDGGCNQPQHF.